Listed here are 10 T cell receptor beta chains from one sample, sequenced in a study of blood T cell repertoires in COVID-19. Sequencing used immunoSEQ multiplex PCR; TCRdb keeps in-frame clones, though not all of them. The sample contains approximately 390,000 clones, over 75% of which appear only once. The sample comprised PBMCs or T cells enriched from blood (not recorded which). All receptors derive from a woman in her thirties or forties with acute COVID-19.

The V call is TRBV30, the J call TRBJ1-5, with 9 bases aligning to TRBD1. Germline lookup yields CDR1 GTSNPN and CDR2 SVGIG (reference sequence). The CDR3 has 17 residues. V was clipped by 3 bases and J by 2 bases; unmatched bases: 11. CDR3 sequence (DNA): TGTGCCTGGAGCGACACACAGGGGGCCGAGGGCAATCAGCCCCAGCATTTT. Protein product: CAWSDTQGAEGNQPQHF.

The gene calls are TRBV27 and TRBJ2-1; no clear D. Germline-derived CDR1 and CDR2 are MNHEY and SMNVEV (reference sequence). V dropped 6 bases and J dropped 6 bases, with 15 bases sitting between them. This CDR3 region has 14 residues. This chain's CDR3 is CASSSAGSGNEQFF. CDR3 in DNA: TGTGCCAGCAGCTCCGCTGGTTCCGGCAATGAGCAGTTCTTC.

V is TRBV2 and J is TRBJ2-7; TRBD1 matches at 9 bases. The V and J ends lost 5 bases and 5 bases, in that order; junction bases with no gene match: 4. Per germline, CDR1 SNHLY and CDR2 FYNNEI. This CDR3 region has 13 residues. Here the CDR3 DNA reads TGTGCCAGCAGTTGGGACAGGGTCGACGAGCAGTACTTC. Its protein product is CASSWDRVDEQYF.

This sequence joins TRBV9 and TRBJ1-2; no reliable D call. Germline V CDR1 and CDR2: SGDLS, YYNGEE. V was pared by 0 bases and J by 0 bases, with 12 bases between. This CDR3 contains 16 residues. The CDR3 spells CASSVGAGSTNYGYTF. The CDR3 DNA follows: TGTGCCAGCAGCGTAGGGGCAGGCTCCACTAACTATGGCTACACCTTC.

This rearrangement joins TRBV19 to TRBJ2-5, with 9 nucleotides matching TRBD2. The germline CDR1 and CDR2 sequences are LNHDA and SQIVND (reference sequence). The trim removed 5 bases at V and 5 bases at J, leaving 12 bases unmatched. CDR3 size: 16 residues. In DNA, the CDR3 is TGTGCCAGTAGTCTATTCCATAGCGGGGGTCAGGAGACCCAGTACTTC. Its protein product is CASSLFHSGGQETQYF.

This clone showed up just once. The V call is TRBV29-1, the J call TRBJ2-7; 7 nucleotides match TRBD1. CDR3 length: 13 amino acids. Germline V gene lookup returns CDR1 SQVTM and CDR2 ANQGSEA. After removal of 6 bases from V and 5 bases from J, the junction contained 10 bases not matched to a gene. The CDR3 nucleotides read TGCAGCGTATTAAAGACAGGGTACCACGAGCAGTACTTC. Residues: CSVLKTGYHEQYF.

The gene calls are TRBV28 and TRBJ2-3, with D unclear. The germline CDR1 and CDR2 sequences are MDHEN and SYDVKM. This CDR3 is 14 amino acids long. V was trimmed by 6 bases and J by 0 bases, leaving 10 bases between them. The CDR3 region has the DNA TGTGCCAGCAGAAACAGCATTAGCACAGATACGCAGTATTTT. Residues: CASRNSISTDTQYF.

The V gene is TRBV5-6, the J gene TRBJ1-6; 7 bases match TRBD1. Germline loops: CDR1 SGHDT, CDR2 YYEEEE. V trimming: 4 bases; J trimming: 6 bases; junction bases outside the gene matches: 4. This CDR3 has 14 amino acids. The CDR3 DNA is TGTGCCAGCAGCGACCGGGACAGTAATTCACCCCTCCACTTT. This gives the protein CASSDRDSNSPLHF.

The chain couples TRBV30 to TRBJ2-1, with a possible D match to TRBD2 (6 bases). CDR3 size: 15 residues. Germline values: CDR1 GTSNPN, CDR2 SVGIG (reference sequence). The ends were cut back, 1 base at V and 3 bases at J, with 13 bases in the middle. CDR3 DNA: TGTGCCTGGAGTGCGGGACTCGACCTCTACAATGAGCAGTTCTTC. Protein sequence: CAWSAGLDLYNEQFF.

This clone has only a few counts. The chain is built from TRBV18 and TRBJ1-4; no definite D call. The germline V and J ends were trimmed by 4 bases and 6 bases, with 9 bases remaining between them. The CDR3 spans 13 residues. CDR1 KGHSH and CDR2 LQKENI come from the germline V gene. CDR3: CASSLQVDEKLFF. The DNA of the CDR3 is TGTGCCAGCTCACTGCAGGTCGATGAAAAACTGTTTTTT.